Listed below are T cell receptor beta chains from one sample, sequenced in a study of T-cell memory formation after mild COVID-19. TCRdb called the 5' RACE reads again in MiXCR, with one record for every CDR3 protein. The sample holds some 450,000 distinct CDR3 sequences; about a sixth are singletons and the top ten take around a fifth. The sequencing input was PBMCs or a T cell subset sorted from them (not recorded which). The receptors were gathered from a man between 18 and 35 years old who had mild COVID-19 (a few samples of this study predate the infection). Cell type and time point are not known. Both conserved end residues are part of each CDR3. A D gene is named only where the DNA matches it firmly. For some rows the clone size is stated as once, few or many, or as a class when expanded; others skip it.

size,D,J,V,DNA,CDR3
many,.,TRBJ1-1,TRBV29-1,TGCAGCGTTAGTCGGGTGAACACTGAAGCTTTCTTT,CSVSRVNTEAFF
few,.,TRBJ1-1,TRBV29-1,TGCAGCGTGTCATATATGAACACTGAAGCTTTCTTT,CSVSYMNTEAFF
few,.,TRBJ1-6,TRBV12-3/TRBV12-4,TGTGCCAGCAACCTTCAGGGTGGATCACCCCTCCACTTT,CASNLQGGSPLHF
.,.,TRBJ2-3,TRBV12-3/TRBV12-4,TGTGCCACCTCGGGGGGCCGCACAGATACGCAGTATTTT,CATSGGRTDTQYF
few,.,TRBJ1-4,TRBV27,TGTGCCAGCAGTTTATACATGGGGACCCGTCAACTGTTTTTT,CASSLYMGTRQLFF
.,TRBD2,TRBJ2-3,TRBV20-1,TGCAGTGCTAGAGGGGGACTAGCGGGTGAACCGACAGATACGCAGTATTTT,CSARGGLAGEPTDTQYF
many,TRBD1,TRBJ2-3,TRBV2,TGTGCCAGCAGTCTCGGGACAGGGGTCACAGATACGCAGTATTTT,CASSLGTGVTDTQYF
.,.,TRBJ1-2,TRBV6-2/TRBV6-3,TGTGCCAGCAGTTTCCACCGGACGGTGAACTATGGCTACACCTTC,CASSFHRTVNYGYTF
few,.,TRBJ2-5,TRBV2,TGTGCCAGCAGGGATTGGGAGACCCAGTACTTC,CASRDWETQYF
many,TRBD2,TRBJ2-3,TRBV5-1,TGCGCCAGCAGCTCGGGGACTAGCGGGGGGGATACGCAGTATTTT,CASSSGTSGGDTQYF